This TCR beta chain was recorded in a study of T cell responses to AZD1222 COVID-19 vaccine. Using immunoSEQ multiplex PCR, the repertoire was profiled, and TCRdb retains in-frame clones only, with some absent. The sample records about 93,000 clones, nearly 90% being singletons. On this clone: The antigen is undetermined.

Germline CDR1 and CDR2: SGHVT and SQSDAQ. This CDR3 comprises 14 residues. With 10 bases removed from V and 0 bases from J, the gap between germline ends came to 10 bases. Notes on the study in general: No day 14 peak samples; only post-peak repertoires were characterized. Close to half of all spike-specific TCRs reportedly target regions of the variants that are unmutated. Clonal diversity may have been underestimated, and the donors were mostly white British, with more females than males. Vaccine-related CD4 TCRs covered spike, predominating at 160-218 and 743-854.

The chain links TRBV7-4 to TRBJ1-6; no clear D. This clonotype was sampled from an adult in good health. Material: peripheral blood, obtained on day 0 of MenACWY control vaccination. CDR3 nucleotide sequence: TGTGCCAACGTAGCGTGCTCCTATAATTCACCCCTCCACTTT. It specifies CANVACSYNSPLHF.